This T cell receptor beta chain was documented in a study of metastatic and nonmetastatic thyroid tumors. The study's findings and limits: Compared with benign nodules, malignant thyroid tumors were reported to have significantly higher TCR beta diversity in both blood and tumor.

Germline V CDR1 and CDR2: LNHDA, SQIVND (reference sequence). The CDR3 length is 14 residues. The V end lost 2 bases, the J end lost 5 bases, and 13 bases lay between the germline ends. Turning to this clone: Its antigen is currently unknown.

Thyroid surgery was preceded by no treatment in any patient. Per the original methods: A classifier for distant metastasis in papillary thyroid cancer was constructed using CDR3 differences observed across clinicopathological groups. TCRdb called clones again from the PCR reads with MiXCR. These V and J calls derive from TCRdb rather than the authors' analysis. The sample has 20,000 to 25,000 clones; approximately 20% are singletons. This TCR was sampled from a male donor with papillary thyroid cancer or a benign thyroid nodule (not recorded which). Some clones in this sample may be carry-over from other donors' samples. This rearrangement joins TRBV19 to TRBJ2-7; no definite D call. Input material: blood. The CDR3 DNA is TGTGCCAGTAGTATAACCGCGTCGGGCGACGAGCAGTACTTC. Translated: CASSITASGDEQYF.